This TCR beta chain was profiled in a study of T cell responses to AZD1222 COVID-19 vaccine. Study results and limitations: As reported, nearly half of all spike-specific TCRs target variant regions that are unmutated. The CD4 TCRs associated with vaccination extended across spike and predominated at 160-218 and 743-854. Repertoire sampling happened only post peak T cell response. Spike-specific TCR breadth and depth both grew after two AZD1222 doses.

The V and J ends lost 3 bases and 2 bases respectively, with 20 bases between them. The CDR3 runs to 18 residues. CDR1 LNHDA and CDR2 SQIVND come from the germline V gene (reference sequence). Profiled with immunoSEQ multiplex PCR; TCRdb holds only in-frame clones, not every one. The table lists 90,000 to 120,000 clones, around 90% of them singletons. For this clone: Its cognate antigen is unknown.

The source was peripheral blood, collected on day 0 of AZD1222 vaccination. This chain uses TRBV19 with TRBJ1-3; tentative D call: TRBD1 (6 bases). This sequence originates from an adult in good health. CDR3 nucleotide sequence: TGTGCCAGTAGTATGTTAAGGAGGGGACAATTGACTGGAAACACCATATATTTT. Protein sequence: CASSMLRRGQLTGNTIYF.